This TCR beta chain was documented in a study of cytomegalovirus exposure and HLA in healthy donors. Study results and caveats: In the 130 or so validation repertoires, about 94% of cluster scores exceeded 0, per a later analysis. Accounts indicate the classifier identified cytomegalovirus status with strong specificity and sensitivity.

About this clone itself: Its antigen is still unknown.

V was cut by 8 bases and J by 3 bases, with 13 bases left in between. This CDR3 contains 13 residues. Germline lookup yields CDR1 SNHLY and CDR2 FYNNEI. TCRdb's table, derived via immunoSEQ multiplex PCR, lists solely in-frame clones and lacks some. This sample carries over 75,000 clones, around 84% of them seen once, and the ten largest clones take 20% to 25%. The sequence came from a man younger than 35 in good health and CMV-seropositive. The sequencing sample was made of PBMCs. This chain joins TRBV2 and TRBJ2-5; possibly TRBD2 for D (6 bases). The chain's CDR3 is CASREHEEETQYF. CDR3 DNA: TGTGCCAGCCGGGAGCACGAGGAAGAGACCCAGTACTTC.